This T cell receptor (beta chain) was documented in a study of cytomegalovirus exposure and HLA in healthy donors. Across the whole study: HLA-typed donors were the source of 83 million or so unique TCRs, which an early data release held.

The CDR3 contains 15 residues. Germline-derived CDR1 and CDR2 are SGHRS and YFSETQ. V shed 0 bases and J 10 bases; nucleotides not matched to a gene: 4. Use of 60 Vbeta and 13 Jbeta primers characterized the PCR. Here immunoSEQ multiplex PCR was the method, and the copy in TCRdb shows in-frame clones only, minus some. The sample holds about 90,000 clones; around 76% are singletons and the top ten take over 0.5%. A remark on this clone: The antigen remains undetermined.

Study results and caveats: Fewer N-insertions than the roughly 600-donor mean were reportedly shown by an Asian-associated ancestry cluster in a later analysis. With DRB1 most and HLA-C fewest, TCR association rates differed between HLA loci in a later analysis.

Everyone who donated was a healthy bone marrow donor. The chain recombines TRBV5-1 with TRBJ1-6; 10 bases align to TRBD1. The material sequenced was PBMCs. The sequence derives from a man aged 25 to 40 in good health and CMV-seronegative. The CDR3 DNA follows: TGCGCCAGCAGCTTGGAGGGACAGGGGCTCTCACCCCTCCACTTT. This encodes CASSLEGQGLSPLHF.